A selection of T cell receptor beta chains follows, all from one sample in a study of blood T cell repertoires in COVID-19. Profiled with immunoSEQ multiplex PCR; TCRdb holds only in-frame clones, not every one. The sample contains approximately 240,000 clones, roughly three quarters of which appear only once. Sequencing was done on a sample of peripheral blood. The receptors here all came from a woman aged 35 to 49 with active or convalescent COVID-19. Both conserved end residues are part of each CDR3. A D gene is named only where the DNA matches it firmly. Where a row states a size, it is once, few, many or the class of an expanded clone; other rows omit it.

d_call	clone_size	v_call	j_call	cdr3_aa	cdr3_nt
TRBD2	NA	TRBV7-7	TRBJ2-3	CASSRNSGGPTDTQYF	TGTGCCAGCAGCCGGAATAGCGGGGGACCAACAGATACGCAGTATTTT
TRBD1	NA	TRBV9	TRBJ2-3	CASSQPGGTQYF	TGTGCCAGCAGTCAACCAGGGGGTACGCAGTATTTT
TRBD2	NA	TRBV18	TRBJ2-3	CASSPMVRGASTDTQYF	TGTGCCAGCTCACCAATGGTGCGGGGGGCTAGCACAGATACGCAGTATTTT
NA	once	TRBV30	TRBJ1-2	CAASLGQRHYGYTF	TGTGCCGCAAGCTTGGGGCAGAGACACTATGGCTACACCTTC
TRBD2	NA	TRBV10-2	TRBJ2-1	CASNLAGGYNEQFF	TGCGCCAGCAACTTAGCGGGGGGGTACAATGAGCAGTTCTTC
NA	NA	TRBV7-9	TRBJ2-3	CASSSLLLGADTQYF	TGTGCCAGCAGCTCCCTACTCTTAGGGGCAGATACGCAGTATTTT
NA	NA	TRBV5-1	TRBJ2-7	CASSLDMAGLSGEQYF	TGCGCCAGCAGCTTGGACATGGCGGGGCTCTCTGGGGAGCAGTACTTC
NA	NA	TRBV14	TRBJ1-1	CASSQGVTAFF	TGTGCCAGCAGCCAAGGAGTAACGGCTTTCTTT
NA	NA	TRBV19	TRBJ2-4	CASKGGTLAKNIQYF	TGTGCCAGTAAGGGCGGGACCCTAGCCAAAAACATTCAGTACTTC
TRBD2	NA	TRBV20-1	TRBJ2-1	CSASLAGSSYNEQFF	TGCAGTGCTAGTTTAGCGGGGAGCTCCTACAATGAGCAGTTCTTC
NA	NA	TRBV2	TRBJ1-2	CASSELSPNYGYTF	TGTGCCAGCAGTGAACTATCGCCCAACTATGGCTACACCTTC
NA	NA	TRBV28	TRBJ1-2	CASQASNYGYTF	TGTGCCAGCCAGGCGTCTAACTATGGCTACACCTTC
NA	NA	TRBV10-1	TRBJ1-1	CASSESSVSRGSEAFF	TGCGCCAGCAGTGAGTCAAGCGTGAGTAGGGGTTCTGAAGCTTTCTTT
NA	NA	TRBV15	TRBJ1-1	CAASRDQGSAEAFF	TGTGCCGCCAGCAGAGATCAGGGATCCGCTGAAGCTTTCTTT
TRBD1	NA	TRBV19	TRBJ1-2	CASSMGQIYGYTF	TGTGCCAGTAGTATGGGACAGATCTATGGCTACACCTTC
NA	once	TRBV5-1	TRBJ1-1	CASSFLDSPEAFF	TGCGCCAGCAGCTTCCTAGACAGCCCTGAAGCTTTCTTT
NA	NA	TRBV21-1	TRBJ2-2	CASSKGETGELFF	TGTGCCAGCAGCAAAGGGGAGACCGGGGAGCTGTTTTTT
TRBD2	NA	TRBV4-2	TRBJ2-1	CASTHGLAGYNEQFF	TGTGCCAGCACGCACGGACTAGCGGGGTACAATGAGCAGTTCTTC
NA	NA	TRBV2	TRBJ2-2	CATRDPGELFF	TGTGCCACGCGGGATCCCGGGGAGCTGTTTTTT
TRBD1	NA	TRBV5-5	TRBJ1-1	CASSRGQGNTEAFF	TGTGCCAGCAGCCGAGGACAGGGCAACACTGAAGCTTTCTTT
NA	NA	TRBV6-5	TRBJ1-2	CASSFLWGDGYTF	NA
NA	NA	TRBV6-4	TRBJ1-2	CASSDSAGRGGYTF	TGTGCCAGCAGTGACTCCGCCGGAAGAGGGGGCTACACCTTC
TRBD2	NA	TRBV28	TRBJ2-5	CASTPQGLKETQYF	TGTGCCAGCACCCCCCAGGGACTAAAAGAGACCCAGTACTTC
NA	few	TRBV5-1	TRBJ1-3	CASSLEGRAGNTIYF	TGCGCCAGCAGCTTGGAAGGGCGGGCTGGAAACACCATATATTTT
NA	NA	TRBV2	TRBJ1-6	CASSDGAIYNSPLHF	TGTGCCAGCAGCGACGGAGCGATTTATAATTCACCCCTCCACTTT
NA	NA	TRBV5-4	TRBJ1-3	CASSFGQNSGNTIYF	TGTGCCAGCAGCTTTGGACAGAACTCTGGAAACACCATATATTTT
NA	NA	TRBV28	TRBJ1-4	CASSVGQKNEKLFF	TGTGCCAGCTCAGTTGGACAGAAGAATGAAAAACTGTTTTTT
NA	NA	TRBV24-1	TRBJ2-2	CATSDLLTNTGELFF	TGTGCCACCAGTGATTTACTCACTAACACCGGGGAGCTGTTTTTT
TRBD1	NA	TRBV29-1	TRBJ1-2	CSAGQGNNYGYTF	TGCAGCGCCGGACAGGGTAATAACTATGGCTACACCTTC
NA	NA	TRBV7-2	TRBJ1-6	CASSTGGGLSPLHF	TGTGCCAGCAGCACTGGAGGTGGGCTTTCACCCCTCCACTTT
NA	NA	TRBV12-3/TRBV12-4	TRBJ1-6	CASSSGAGSPLHF	TGTGCCAGCAGTTCTGGGGCCGGTTCACCCCTCCACTTT
NA	NA	TRBV30	TRBJ1-2	CAGVGDGYTF	TGTGCCGGGGTCGGGGATGGCTACACCTTC
NA	NA	TRBV2	TRBJ1-3	CASSEMASRGNTIYF	TGTGCCAGCAGTGAAATGGCTAGCAGGGGAAACACCATATATTTT
NA	NA	TRBV11-2	TRBJ2-5	CASSLDGSGKTQYF	TGTGCCAGCAGCTTAGATGGGTCGGGGAAGACCCAGTACTTC
NA	NA	TRBV5-1	TRBJ2-1	CASSQIGANEQFF	TGCGCCAGCAGCCAGATAGGGGCGAATGAGCAGTTCTTC
TRBD1	NA	TRBV15	TRBJ1-3	CATSRGDSRNTIYF	TGTGCCACCAGCAGAGGGGACAGTAGAAACACCATATATTTT
NA	NA	TRBV6-5	TRBJ1-2	CASRQGPSYGYTF	TGTGCCAGCAGGCAGGGGCCCAGCTATGGCTACACCTTC